This T cell receptor (beta chain) was recorded in a study of shared clonotypes between healthy human individuals. General observations from the study: Shared across a handful of donors were 4% to 5% of the naive CD4 clonotypes. Sequencing depth was a factor that was expected to affect clonotype sharing among donors.

Germline lookup yields CDR1 SGDLS and CDR2 YYNGEE. V lost 1 base and J 10 bases, leaving 12 bases between the germline ends. CDR3 length equals 13 residues. Only Caucasian adults living in Nashville, Tennessee served as donors. Splitting of CD4+ cells produced CD45RA+ naive and CD45RA-negative memory subsets. Assay: immunoSEQ multiplex PCR; the TCRdb copy retains only in-frame clones and omits some. The sample consists of approximately 2,300,000 clones, approximately 90% of them appearing once. In this sample, this clone turned up once. Its antigen is still unknown. The TCR originated in a man between 18 and 29 years old in good health. Some clones in this sample may be carry-over from other donors' samples. Sequenced material: naive CD4+ T cells from PBMCs. Subset here: CD45RA+ positively selected. J is TRBJ2-1 and V is TRBV9; D is perhaps TRBD1 (6 bases). CDR3 sequence reads: CASSVYQGQEQFF. CDR3 sequence (DNA): TGTGCCAGCAGCGTATATCAGGGGCAGGAGCAGTTCTTC.